In this sample, the clone carrying this T cell receptor (beta chain) turned up many times. Its antigen is currently unknown. The sample originates from a study of T cells in Graves' hyperthyroidism and ophthalmopathy. Amplification of TCR beta CDR3 regions used RNA as the template. The HTBI primer set drove a first-round RT-PCR of the TCR CDR3. TCRdb processed the multiplex PCR reads anew with MiXCR; each CDR3 protein has one entry. The data contain roughly 570,000 distinct CDR3 sequences, around 14% of them seen just once; the ten biggest clones take up 7.3%. Exclusion criteria comprised uncontrolled infection, other autoimmune disease, pregnancy or lactation. Diagnosis relied on clinical symptoms, serum thyroxine and TRAb, thyroid ultrasound and orbital computed tomography. General study points: Appearing also in blood were most of the thyroid clonotypes expanded above 0.001.

CDR1 is LGHDT and CDR2 is YNNKEL in the germline V gene (reference sequence). V lost 3 bases and J lost 2, with 19 bases in between. The CDR3 totals 17 residues. Sequenced: blood. J is TRBJ2-5 and V is TRBV3-1; a possible D gene is TRBD2 (7 bases). The sequence came from a woman aged 30 to 39 with Graves' hyperthyroidism. The CDR3 is CASSHTGRGLRQETQYF. For the CDR3, the DNA is TGTGCCAGCAGCCATACCGGCAGGGGACTACGTCAAGAGACCCAGTACTTC.